This T cell receptor beta chain was found in a study of blood T cell repertoires in COVID-19. The V and J ends lost 5 bases and 2 bases respectively, with 19 bases between them. CDR1 is LNHNV, CDR2 YYDKDF, per germline (reference sequence). CDR3 length: 17 residues. Per the original methods: Estimated nucleated cell counts came from reference gene primer amplification. Clones were sequenced by immunoSEQ multiplex PCR, and TCRdb holds only the in-frame ones, with some missing. Clonal size and the V and J genes are those of that table, whereas D and trimming came from the DNA. This table holds 110,000 or so clones, 85% found once.

Material: peripheral blood. The V and J genes are TRBV15 and TRBJ1-5, with TRBD1 as a possible D gene (6 bases). This receptor was identified in a man in his sixties with acute or convalescent COVID-19. The CDR3 DNA follows: TGTGCCACCAGCGCCTCAATAGGGACAAAGGGCAATCAGCCCCAGCATTTT. Translating gives CATSASIGTKGNQPQHF.